The 20 T cell receptor beta chains listed next were all sequenced from one sample in a study of T cells in narcolepsy. Sequenced by immunoSEQ multiplex PCR; TCRdb stores in-frame clones only, minus some. The repertoire has fewer than 35,000 clones, roughly four fifths of them found once; the top ten carry approximately 0.66%. Sequenced material: memory (CD45RA-) CD4+ T cells from blood. These receptors were obtained from a human donor in good health.

The V and J genes are TRBV11-2 and TRBJ2-5, with D tentatively TRBD1 or TRBD2 (6 bases each). Germline CDR1 reads SGHAT; CDR2 reads FQNNGV. V was pared by 4 bases and J by 1 base, with 13 bases between. The CDR3 is made up of 15 amino acids. In DNA form, the CDR3 reads TGTGCCAGCAGCTCCCCCGGGGGCGGCCAAGAGACCCAGTACTTC. Protein product: CASSSPGGGQETQYF.

J is TRBJ1-6 and V is TRBV6-5; 9 nucleotides match TRBD1. With V trimmed by 5 bases and J by 12 bases, 8 bases remained unmatched. This CDR3 has 14 amino acids. CDR1 MNHEY and CDR2 SVGAGI come from the germline V gene. DNA for the CDR3: TGTGCCAGCAGTGCGGGACAGGGTACCAGACCCCTCCACTTT. This sequence encodes CASSAGQGTRPLHF.

The gene calls are TRBV2 and TRBJ2-1; 8 bases agree with TRBD1. V lost 7 bases, J lost 1 base, and 9 bases stayed unmatched. This CDR3 has 16 amino acids. In germline, CDR1 is SNHLY, CDR2 FYNNEI. The CDR3 spells CASTRRDRPSYNEQFF. CDR3 nucleotides: TGTGCCAGCACCCGAAGGGACAGGCCTTCCTACAATGAGCAGTTCTTC.

CDR3 loop: CAWRPGTGGVEQFF. The CDR3 nucleotides read TGTGCCTGGAGGCCCGGGACAGGGGGTGTTGAGCAGTTCTTC. The V call is TRBV30, the J call TRBJ2-1, with 11 bases that match TRBD1. Germline CDR1 reads GTSNPN; CDR2 reads SVGIG (reference sequence). After removal of 3 bases from V and 9 bases from J, the junction contained 7 bases not matched to a gene. This CDR3 region has 14 residues.

This chain joins TRBV5-4 and TRBJ2-7; D call uncertain. Germline lookup yields CDR1 SGHNT and CDR2 YYREEE (reference sequence). The length of the CDR3 is 14 residues. The V gene lost 2 bases and the J gene lost 5 bases, with 14 bases spanning the gap. The CDR3 DNA reads TGTGCCAGCAGCTTTATCTTGATGGGTCACGAGCAGTACGTC. This sequence encodes CASSFILMGHEQYV.

This chain uses TRBV15 with TRBJ2-3; 7 bases are a match to TRBD2. The CDR3 consists of 14 residues. Germline-derived CDR1 and CDR2 are LNHNV and YYDKDF (reference sequence). The V segment lost 5 bases and the J segment 0 bases; nucleotides outside the gene matches: 2. As DNA, the CDR3 is TGTGCCACCAGCGAAGCGGGGAGCACAGATACGCAGTATTTT. Amino acids: CATSEAGSTDTQYF. Combining the CDR3 with reference TRBV15 and TRBJ2-3 gives the whole variable domain DAMVIQNPRYQVTQFGKPVTLSCSQTLNHNVMYWYQQKSSQAPKLLFHYYDKDFNNEADTPDNFQSRRPNTSFCFLDIRSPGLGDTAMYLCATSEAGSTDTQYFGPGTRLTVL.

J is TRBJ1-1 and V is TRBV19; possible D gene TRBD1, 6 bases. V lost 0 bases, J lost 1 base, and 6 bases lay in between. There are 14 residues in the CDR3. Germline V lookup: CDR1 LNHDA, CDR2 SQIVND (reference sequence). The CDR3 spells CASSIDRGNTEAFF. In nucleotides, the CDR3 is TGTGCCAGTAGTATAGACAGGGGGAACACTGAAGCTTTCTTT.

Concerning this clone itself: The germline gene is not matched at one end of the junction; a read error may be the cause. The V gene is TRBV7-9, the J gene TRBJ1-1, with TRBD1 matching 8 bases. The CDR3 has 16 amino acids. The germline V gene has CDR1 SEHNR and CDR2 FQNEAQ (reference sequence). The CDR3 reads CASSRTGGLGNPEAFF. The CDR3 DNA is TGTGCCAGCAGCCGAACAGGGGGTCTCGGGAACCCTGAAGCTTTCTTT. Full variable domain (remainder filled in from reference TRBV7-9 and TRBJ1-1): DTGVSQNPRHKITKRGQNVTFRCDPISEHNRLYWYRQTLGQGPEFLTYFQNEAQLEKSRLLSDRFSAERPKGSFSTLEIQRTEQGDSAMYLCASSRTGGLGNPEAFFGQGTRLTVV.

This chain joins TRBV9 and TRBJ1-6, with TRBD1 identical over 7 bases. This CDR3 contains 16 residues. CDR1 and CDR2 from the germline V gene are SGDLS and YYNGEE. The J segment lost 9 bases and the V segment lost 4 bases, leaving 13 bases of the junction unmatched. DNA for the CDR3: TGTGCCAGCAGCTATCTTCCACAGGGGCTGACTTCACCCCTCCACTTT. This translates into CASSYLPQGLTSPLHF.

CDR3 sequence: CASSQEYRGVAFF. CDR3 DNA sequence: TGTGCCAGCAGCCAAGAATACAGGGGGGTCGCTTTCTTT. V is TRBV14 and J is TRBJ1-1; 8 positions match TRBD1. The germline V gene encodes CDR1 SGHDN and CDR2 FVKESK. J lost 11 bases, V lost 0 bases, and 5 bases had no gene match. The CDR3 is 13 residues long.

V and J are TRBV19 and TRBJ2-2; weak D call: TRBD2 (7 bases). V gave up 3 bases and J gave up 0 bases, with 14 bases separating them. The CDR3 runs 17 residues. CDR1 is LNHDA, CDR2 SQIVND, per germline (reference sequence). Written as DNA, the CDR3 is TGTGCCAGTAGTATTTTTGGGGGGGCAACGAACACCGGGGAGCTGTTTTTT. Encoded protein: CASSIFGGATNTGELFF.

The chain recombines TRBV7-2 with TRBJ2-3; a possible D gene is TRBD2 (5 bases). V was cut by 1 base and J by 4 bases, with 18 bases left in between. CDR1 and CDR2 from the germline V gene are SGHTA and FQGNSA. CDR3 length equals 17 residues. This CDR3 reads CTSSLGNPGRSSDTQYF. CDR3 bases: TGTACCAGCAGCTTAGGGAATCCGGGGAGATCTTCAGATACGCAGTATTTT.

This chain joins TRBV6-5 and TRBJ1-6; D is unresolved. This CDR3 spans 14 amino acids. Looked up from germline, CDR1 is MNHEY and CDR2 is SVGAGI. The V end was cut by 7 bases, the J end by 6 bases, with 13 bases between. CDR3 loop: CASIMGDSNSPLHF. In nucleotides, the CDR3 is TGTGCCAGCATCATGGGTGACTCTAATTCACCCCTCCACTTT.

The chain is built from TRBV27 and TRBJ1-2; 9 positions match TRBD1. Per the germline V gene, CDR1 is MNHEY and CDR2 is SMNVEV (reference sequence). CDR3 size: 16 residues. With V trimmed by 2 bases and J by 8 bases, 12 bases remained unmatched. This CDR3 is CASSLNPGQGVRGYTF. In DNA form, the CDR3 reads TGTGCCAGCAGTTTAAACCCGGGACAGGGAGTGAGAGGCTACACCTTC.

This chain connects TRBV7-2 to TRBJ1-5; D uncertain. The length of the CDR3 is 13 residues. V was clipped by 5 bases and J by 4 bases, with 9 bases between them. From germline, CDR1 is SGHTA and CDR2 FQGNSA. CDR3 region: CASSPKVNQPQHF. The CDR3 DNA reads TGTGCCAGCAGCCCCAAGGTAAATCAGCCCCAGCATTTT.

The V and J genes are TRBV19 and TRBJ2-1; no clear D gene. Germline-derived CDR1 and CDR2 are LNHDA and SQIVND (reference sequence). The CDR3 is made up of 16 amino acids. Trimming pared 10 bases from V and 5 bases from J, leaving 24 bases between. CDR3 residues: CATTIMAGLPDNEQFF. The CDR3 nucleotides are TGTGCCACCACTATAATGGCCGGGCTACCCGACAATGAGCAGTTCTTC.

The rearrangement joins TRBV27 to TRBJ2-5; 12 nucleotides align to TRBD2. Germline V lookup: CDR1 MNHEY, CDR2 SMNVEV (reference sequence). This CDR3 is 18 amino acids long. V was clipped by 3 bases and J by 5 bases; unmatched bases: 13. This CDR3 is CASSFRGTSGRLTETQYF. CDR3 in DNA: TGTGCCAGCAGTTTCAGGGGGACTAGCGGGCGGTTGACTGAGACCCAGTACTTC.

The chain links TRBV5-6 to TRBJ1-6; D unclear. This CDR3 spans 13 amino acids. Germline CDR1 SGHDT, CDR2 YYEEEE. Trimming left V 1 base short and J 7 bases short, with 6 bases between. CDR3 residues: CASSLSGNSPLHF. CDR3 nucleotide sequence: TGTGCCAGCAGCTTGTCGGGAAATTCACCCCTCCACTTT.

This chain links TRBV7-6 with TRBJ1-1, with 7 bases matching TRBD1. The V and J ends lost 5 bases and 4 bases, in that order; junction bases with no gene match: 16. The CDR3 has 17 residues. Looked up from germline, CDR1 is SGHVS and CDR2 is FNYEAQ. The CDR3 DNA sequence: TGTGCCAGCAGCCCAAACCTAGGGGCCCGACAGGGCACTGAAGCTTTCTTT. This gives the protein CASSPNLGARQGTEAFF.

The table lists this clone with a few counts. The chain recombines TRBV6-1 with TRBJ2-7; 8 nucleotides agree with TRBD1. The length of the CDR3 is 14 residues. Trimming at V came to 7 bases and at J to 6 bases, leaving 11 bases not matched to a gene. Germline V gene sequence: CDR1 MNHNS, CDR2 SASEGT. The CDR3 coding sequence is TGTGCCAGCAAACCGACAGGGGAAGTTGCCGAGCAGTACGTC. Translated, it gives CASKPTGEVAEQYV.